The clone carrying this T cell receptor (beta chain) has more than one count but fewer than ten. Antigen specificity is unknown. Two oligonucleotides, mixed equimolar, formed the beta constant-region primer covering TRBC1 and TRBC2. The ligated cDNA underwent four PCR rounds using SP2 and nested alpha and beta constant-region primers. TCRdb called the UMI-ligation and nested PCR reads again in MiXCR, with one record for every CDR3 protein. The sample lists over 110,000 distinct CDR3 sequences; approximately 20% were seen once. The data stem from a study of naive and memory T cell subsets. Study outcomes and limitations: A few larger clonotypes appeared in naive repertoires, especially CD8, possibly memory cells re-expressing CD45RA.

The CDR3 has 15 residues. CDR1 SQVTM and CDR2 ANQGSEA come from the germline V gene. The trim removed 3 bases at V and 2 bases at J, leaving 3 bases unmatched. Sequenced input: naive CD8+ T cells from blood. This chain connects TRBV29-1 to TRBJ2-2, with 10 nucleotides matching TRBD2. The TCR was taken from a human donor in good health. The chain's CDR3 is CSVDGLADNTGELFF. DNA for the CDR3: TGCAGCGTTGACGGACTAGCGGATAACACCGGGGAGCTGTTTTTT.